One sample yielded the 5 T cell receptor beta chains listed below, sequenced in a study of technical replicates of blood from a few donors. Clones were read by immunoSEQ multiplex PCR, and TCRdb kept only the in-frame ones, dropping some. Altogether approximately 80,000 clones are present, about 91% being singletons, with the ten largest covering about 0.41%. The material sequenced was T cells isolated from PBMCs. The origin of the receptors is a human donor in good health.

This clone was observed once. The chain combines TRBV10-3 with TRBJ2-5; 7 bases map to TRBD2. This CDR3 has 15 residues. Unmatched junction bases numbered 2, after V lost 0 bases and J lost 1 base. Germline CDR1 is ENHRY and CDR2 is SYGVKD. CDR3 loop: CAISESSSGQETQYF. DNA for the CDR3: TGTGCCATCAGTGAGTCCTCTAGCGGCCAAGAGACCCAGTACTTC.

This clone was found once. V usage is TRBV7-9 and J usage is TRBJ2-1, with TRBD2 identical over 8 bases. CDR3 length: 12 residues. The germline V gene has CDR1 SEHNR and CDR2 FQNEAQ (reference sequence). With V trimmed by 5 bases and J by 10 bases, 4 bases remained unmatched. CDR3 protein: CASSRSGMEQFF. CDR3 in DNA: TGTGCCAGCAGCCGTAGCGGGATGGAGCAGTTCTTC. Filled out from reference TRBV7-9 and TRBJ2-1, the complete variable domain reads DTGVSQNPRHKITKRGQNVTFRCDPISEHNRLYWYRQTLGQGPEFLTYFQNEAQLEKSRLLSDRFSAERPKGSFSTLEIQRTEQGDSAMYLCASSRSGMEQFFGPGTRLTVL.

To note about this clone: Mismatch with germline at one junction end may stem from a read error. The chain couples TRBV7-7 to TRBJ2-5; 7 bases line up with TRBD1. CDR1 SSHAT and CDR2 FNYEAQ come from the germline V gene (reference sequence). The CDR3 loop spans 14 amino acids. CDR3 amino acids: CASSLGTAQETQYF. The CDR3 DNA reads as TGTGCTAGCAGCTTAGGGACAGCCCAAGAGACCCAGTACTTC.

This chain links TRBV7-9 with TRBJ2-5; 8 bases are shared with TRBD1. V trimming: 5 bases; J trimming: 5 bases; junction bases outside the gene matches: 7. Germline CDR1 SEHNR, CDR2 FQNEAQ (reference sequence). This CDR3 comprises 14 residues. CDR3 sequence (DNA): TGTGCCAGCAGCCGAGAGAACAGGGGGGAGACCCAGTACTTC. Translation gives CASSRENRGETQYF.

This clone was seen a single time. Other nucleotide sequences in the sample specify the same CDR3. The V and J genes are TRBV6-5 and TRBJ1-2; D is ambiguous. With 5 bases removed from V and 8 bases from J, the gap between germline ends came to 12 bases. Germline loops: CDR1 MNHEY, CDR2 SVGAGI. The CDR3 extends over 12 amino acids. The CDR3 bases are TGTGCCAGCAGTCCTGATAGTAGAGGCTACACCTTC. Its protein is CASSPDSRGYTF.